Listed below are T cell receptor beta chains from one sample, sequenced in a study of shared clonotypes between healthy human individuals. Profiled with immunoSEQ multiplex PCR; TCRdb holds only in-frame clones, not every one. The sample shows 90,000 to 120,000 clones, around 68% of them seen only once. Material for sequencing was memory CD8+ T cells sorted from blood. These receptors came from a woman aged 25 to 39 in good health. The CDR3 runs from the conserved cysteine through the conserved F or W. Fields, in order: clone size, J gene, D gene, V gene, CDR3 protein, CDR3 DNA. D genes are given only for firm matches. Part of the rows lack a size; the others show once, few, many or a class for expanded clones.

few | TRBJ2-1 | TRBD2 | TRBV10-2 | CASQGLAGDNEQFF | TGCGCCAGCCAGGGACTAGCGGGAGACAATGAGCAGTTCTTC
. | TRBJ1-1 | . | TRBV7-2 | CASSPTPGEAFF | TGTGCCAGCAGTCCCACGCCGGGTGAAGCTTTCTTT
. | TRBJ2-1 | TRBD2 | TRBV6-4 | CASSPSGTRFLDEQFF | TGTGCCAGCAGCCCCTCCGGGACTAGGTTTCTCGATGAGCAGTTCTTC
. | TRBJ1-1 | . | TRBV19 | CASREDSFYPEAFF | TGTGCCAGTAGAGAGGACAGTTTTTACCCTGAAGCTTTCTTT
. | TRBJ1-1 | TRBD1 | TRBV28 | CASSFDREGSHTEAFF | TGTGCCAGCAGTTTTGACAGGGAAGGGTCTCACACTGAAGCTTTCTTT
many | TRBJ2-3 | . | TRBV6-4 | CASSDSTRGSDTQYF | TGTGCCAGCAGTGATTCGACGAGGGGTTCAGATACGCAGTATTTT
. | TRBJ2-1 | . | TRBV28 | CASSLVVGYDNEQFF | TGTGCCAGCAGTTTAGTCGTCGGCTACGACAATGAGCAGTTCTTC
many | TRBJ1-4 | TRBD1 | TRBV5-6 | CASSTGTGGLNEKLFF | TGTGCCAGCAGCACCGGGACAGGGGGCTTGAATGAAAAACTGTTTTTT
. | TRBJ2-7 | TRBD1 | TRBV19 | CASSPGTGGFYEQYF | TGTGCCAGTAGTCCTGGGACAGGGGGCTTCTACGAGCAGTACTTC
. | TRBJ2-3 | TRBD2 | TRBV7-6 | CASRQLAGGTDTQYF | TGTGCCAGCAGGCAACTAGCGGGAGGGACAGATACGCAGTATTTT
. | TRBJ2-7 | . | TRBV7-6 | CASSTPSGERNEQYF | TGTGCCAGCAGCACGCCCAGTGGGGAAAGGAACGAGCAGTACTTC
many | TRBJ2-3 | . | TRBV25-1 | CASLQGPDTQYF | TGTGCCAGTCTCCAGGGTCCAGATACGCAGTATTTT
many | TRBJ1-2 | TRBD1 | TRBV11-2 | CASSLGAGGGYTF | TGTGCCAGCAGCTTAGGGGCAGGGGGAGGCTACACCTTC
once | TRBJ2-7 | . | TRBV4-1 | CASSPYTSYEQYF | TGCGCCAGCAGCCCCTATACATCCTACGAGCAGTACTTC
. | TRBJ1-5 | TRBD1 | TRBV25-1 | CASSSGTGRQPQHF | TGTGCCAGCAGTTCAGGGACAGGACGACAGCCCCAGCATTTT
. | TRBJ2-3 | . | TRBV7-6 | CASSPPRASMGITDTQYF | TGTGCCAGCAGCCCCCCCAGGGCTAGTATGGGCATCACAGATACGCAGTATTTT
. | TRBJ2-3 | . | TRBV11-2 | CASSQRGVDVAADTQYF | TGTGCCAGCAGCCAACGTGGTGTGGACGTGGCCGCAGATACGCAGTATTTT
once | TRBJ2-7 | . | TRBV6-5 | CASSSSTSSYEQYF | .
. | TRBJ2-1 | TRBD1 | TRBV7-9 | CASPLKGQGNEQFF | TGTGCCAGCCCTCTTAAGGGACAGGGTAATGAGCAGTTCTTC
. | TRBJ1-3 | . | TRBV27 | CASSSRSGNTIYF | TGTGCCAGCAGTTCCCGCTCTGGAAACACCATATATTTT
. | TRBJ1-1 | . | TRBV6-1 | CASSEEDGRNTEAFF | TGTGCCAGCAGTGAAGAAGACGGCAGGAACACTGAAGCTTTCTTT
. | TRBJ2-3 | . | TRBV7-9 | CASSFSAGPRQYF | TGTGCCAGCAGCTTTTCGGCAGGGCCGAGGCAGTATTTT
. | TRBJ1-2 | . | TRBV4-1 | CASSQDGREPYGYTF | TGCGCCAGCAGCCAAGATGGTAGAGAACCCTATGGCTACACCTTC
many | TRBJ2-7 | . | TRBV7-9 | CASSPRTEEPTYEQYF | TGTGCCAGCAGCCCGCGAACAGAGGAACCCACTTACGAGCAGTACTTC
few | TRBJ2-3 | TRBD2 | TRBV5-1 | CASSPSSGRADTQYF | TGCGCCAGCAGCCCCTCCAGCGGGAGGGCAGATACGCAGTATTTT
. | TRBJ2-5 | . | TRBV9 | CASSEGGLPREQYF | TGTGCCAGCAGCGAGGGGGGACTACCCCGGGAGCAGTACTTC
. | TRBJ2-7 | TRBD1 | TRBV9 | CASSVGGQGTGEQYF | TGTGCCAGCAGCGTAGGGGGACAGGGGACGGGTGAGCAGTACTTC
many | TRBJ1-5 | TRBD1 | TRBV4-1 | CASSQAGTGGWDNQPQHF | TGCGCCAGCAGCCAAGCCGGGACAGGGGGATGGGACAATCAGCCCCAGCATTTT
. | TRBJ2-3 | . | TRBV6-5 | CASSPRGLGTDTQYF | TGTGCCAGCAGCCCCCGGGGGCTGGGCACAGATACGCAGTATTTT
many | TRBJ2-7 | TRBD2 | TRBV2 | CASRSAGGPAYEQYF | TGTGCCAGCAGATCTGCGGGAGGGCCGGCCTACGAGCAGTACTTC